The 17 T cell receptor beta chains listed next were all sequenced from one sample in a study of cytomegalovirus exposure and HLA in healthy donors (dated 2017 in TCRdb). Library generation was performed with the immunoSEQ multiplex PCR assay. For the multiplex PCR, a mixture combining 60 forward primers for TCR Vbeta segments and 13 reverse primers for TCR Jbeta segments was used. TCRdb's version of the immuneACCESS table is confined to in-frame rearrangements and falls short of the full clone set. An unresolved V gene accounts for under half of the shortfall where checked; the remainder is of unknown origin. Across this sample there are roughly 99,000 clones, with approximately 76% seen only once. The leading ten clones occupy less than 2.5% of the sample. Sequencing was performed on PBMCs. These receptors all come from a man younger than 35 in good health and CMV-seronegative.

This chain uses TRBV9 with TRBJ2-3; 9 bases line up with TRBD1. Germline CDR1 SGDLS, CDR2 YYNGEE. The trim removed 0 bases at V and 2 bases at J, leaving 4 bases unmatched. The CDR3 consists of 16 residues. CDR3 nucleotide sequence: TGTGCCAGCAGCGTAGGGACAGGGGACATCACAGATACGCAGTATTTT. As protein: CASSVGTGDITDTQYF.

The chain carries TRBV7-2 and TRBJ2-7; TRBD1 might be the D (8 bases). Trimming pared 5 bases from V and 3 bases from J, leaving 17 bases between. From germline, CDR1 is SGHTA and CDR2 FQGNSA. The CDR3 extends over 15 amino acids. The CDR3 loop is CASSITGGVNYEQYF. The CDR3 DNA reads TGTGCCAGCAGCATAACAGGGGGGGTTAACTACGAGCAGTACTTC.

The chain links TRBV10-3 to TRBJ2-7, with 11 positions matching TRBD1. This CDR3 comprises 16 residues. Germline values: CDR1 ENHRY, CDR2 SYGVKD. J was trimmed by 3 bases and V by 0 bases; bases with no gene match: 4. The CDR3 nucleotides are TGTGCCATCAGTGAGTCAGGAGGGACAGGGGGCTACGAGCAGTACTTC. Protein product: CAISESGGTGGYEQYF.

The J gene is TRBJ1-3, the V gene TRBV5-6; D remains unclear. CDR3 size: 15 residues. Germline values: CDR1 SGHDT, CDR2 YYEEEE. Trimming removed 3 bases from V and 0 bases from J, with 10 bases in between. The CDR3 here is CASSSQANSGNTIYF. CDR3 nucleotides: TGTGCCAGCAGCTCTCAAGCCAACTCTGGAAACACCATATATTTT.

V usage is TRBV19 and J usage is TRBJ1-6; D is perhaps TRBD1 (5 bases). Germline V lookup: CDR1 LNHDA, CDR2 SQIVND (reference sequence). The CDR3 is 14 amino acids. Trimming removed 5 bases at V and 9 bases at J, with 14 bases between. Here the CDR3 DNA reads TGTGCCAGTAGTCCCCGGGGACTTCCTTCACCCCTCCACTTT. Amino acid sequence: CASSPRGLPSPLHF. The full variable domain, completed using reference TRBV19 and TRBJ1-6, is DGGITQSPKYLFRKEGQNVTLSCEQNLNHDAMYWYRQDPGQGLRLIYYSQIVNDFQKGDIAEGYSVSREKKESFPLTVTSAQKNPTAFYLCASSPRGLPSPLHFGNGTRLTVT.

The chain uses TRBV6-1 and TRBJ2-5, with 8 bases that match TRBD2. The CDR3 consists of 14 residues. J lost 2 bases, V lost 6 bases, and 5 bases had no gene match. Germline values: CDR1 MNHNS, CDR2 SASEGT. CDR3 coding DNA: TGTGCCAGCAGCGGGGGGGCTACTCAAGAGACCCAGTACTTC. Encoded protein: CASSGGATQETQYF.

The gene calls are TRBV25-1 and TRBJ2-5, with 11 bases that match TRBD1. Losses at the gene ends were 1 base for V and 5 bases for J; bases not matched to a gene: 9. The CDR3 has 17 residues. CDR1 and CDR2 (germline): MGHDK, SYGVNS. CDR3 DNA sequence: TGTGCCAGCAGTGAATGGGGCGGGACAGGGGGTTCGGAGACCCAGTACTTC. Protein sequence: CASSEWGGTGGSETQYF.

The rearrangement links TRBV2 to TRBJ2-7, with TRBD1 as a possible D gene (5 bases). The CDR3 sequence is 12 residues long. Germline-derived CDR1 and CDR2 are SNHLY and FYNNEI. The V gene lost 6 bases and the J gene lost 4 bases, with 10 bases spanning the gap. CDR3 DNA: TGTGCCAGCAGAGGACACCTATACGAGCAGTACTTC. This sequence encodes CASRGHLYEQYF.

The chain uses TRBV6-1 and TRBJ2-1; possible D gene TRBD1, 5 bases. This CDR3 has 14 residues. CDR1 MNHNS and CDR2 SASEGT come from the germline V gene. Trimming stripped 3 bases from V and 8 bases from J, with 14 bases between. CDR3 DNA sequence: TGTGCCAGCAGTGACGTGCAGGGCACCGATGAGCAGTTCTTC. Protein product: CASSDVQGTDEQFF.

This rearrangement joins TRBV7-3 to TRBJ2-5; 9 bases are a match to TRBD2. Germline loops: CDR1 SGHTA, CDR2 FQGTGA. This CDR3 contains 15 residues. V dropped 3 bases and J dropped 2; count of bases not matched to a gene: 4. The CDR3 is CASSFGRGGQETQYF. The CDR3 DNA follows: TGTGCCAGCAGCTTCGGGCGGGGGGGGCAAGAGACCCAGTACTTC.

This sequence joins TRBV29-1 and TRBJ1-2; unclear D gene. Trimming shortened V by 4 bases and J by 2 bases, and 14 bases separated the two germline ends. The CDR3 has 14 residues. The V gene's germline CDR1 is SQVTM and CDR2 ANQGSEA. In DNA, the CDR3 is TGCAGCGTTGTCCGGGGAGATTCCAACTATGGCTACACCTTC. Amino acid sequence: CSVVRGDSNYGYTF.

The CDR3, as DNA: TGTGCCAGTAGTACCCGAGGGACAGATACGCAGTATTTT. It is translated as CASSTRGTDTQYF. V gene TRBV19 combines with J gene TRBJ2-3, with a weak D call TRBD2 (5 bases). This CDR3 contains 13 residues. Deletions cut 4 bases from V and 3 bases from J, with 8 bases between. Germline lookup yields CDR1 LNHDA and CDR2 SQIVND (reference sequence).

The rearrangement joins TRBV19 to TRBJ2-2, with 11 bases identical to TRBD2. Germline lookup yields CDR1 LNHDA and CDR2 SQIVND (reference sequence). Unmatched junction bases numbered 3, after V lost 5 bases and J lost 1 base. The length of the CDR3 is 16 residues. The CDR3, as DNA: TGTGCCAGTAGTCCCGGGACTAGCGGGAACACCGGGGAGCTGTTTTTT. Its protein product is CASSPGTSGNTGELFF.

The chain carries TRBV6-5 and TRBJ2-5, with 11 bases that match TRBD2. TRBJ2-7 matches the DNA end more closely, so the J call is doubtful. The length of the CDR3 is 14 residues. CDR1 MNHEY and CDR2 SVGAGI come from the germline V gene. The CDR3 is CASRLAGASYEQYF. CDR3 sequence (DNA): TGTGCCAGCAGACTAGCGGGGGCTTCCTACGAGCAGTACTTC.

The chain recombines TRBV6-5 with TRBJ2-7; D remains ambiguous. V was shortened by 0 bases and J by 4 bases, with 7 bases between the two germline ends. This CDR3 region has 13 residues. CDR1 and CDR2 (germline): MNHEY, SVGAGI. CDR3 in amino acids: CASSYSTQYEQYF. CDR3 DNA sequence: TGTGCCAGCAGTTACTCGACACAGTACGAGCAGTACTTC.

The CDR3 DNA is TGTGCCAGCAGCCCCTCGAGCATCCTAGCGGGGGGCACAGATACGCAGTATTTT. This encodes CASSPSSILAGGTDTQYF. V usage is TRBV4-2 and J usage is TRBJ2-3, with 10 bases identical to TRBD2. Per germline, CDR1 LGHNA and CDR2 YNFKEQ. The J segment lost 1 base and the V segment lost 4 bases, leaving 11 bases of the junction unmatched. CDR3 size: 18 residues.

This clone has more than one count but fewer than ten. The chain recombines TRBV9 with TRBJ2-3, with 15 bases matching TRBD2. The CDR3 consists of 18 residues. Trimming cost V 0 bases and J 2 bases; bases outside gene matches: 4. CDR1 and CDR2 from the germline V gene are SGDLS and YYNGEE. The CDR3 spells CASSVAGLAGGFTDTQYF. The CDR3 nucleotides read TGTGCCAGCAGCGTAGCTGGACTAGCGGGGGGGTTCACAGATACGCAGTATTTT.